The clone carrying this T cell receptor (beta chain) appeared a few times. This record comes from a study of shared clonotypes between healthy human individuals. The CDR3 consists of 14 residues. The germline V gene encodes CDR1 SGHRS and CDR2 YFSETQ. Losses at the gene ends were 4 bases for V and 5 bases for J; bases not matched to a gene: 5. Here immunoSEQ multiplex PCR was the method, and the copy in TCRdb shows in-frame clones only, minus some. The data hold about a million clones, with about 80% observed a single time. This clonotype was obtained from a man younger than 35 in good health. The chain couples TRBV5-1 to TRBJ2-2; 7 nucleotides line up with TRBD1. Source material: memory CD4+ T cells sorted from blood. The sample's subset: CD45RA-negative fraction. The CDR3 sequence: CASSQDRATGELFF. CDR3 coding DNA: TGCGCCAGCAGCCAAGACAGGGCAACCGGGGAGCTGTTTTTT.